Listed below are T cell receptor beta chains from one sample, sequenced in a study of T cell repertoires in cytomegalovirus infection. TCRdb re-derived calls from the reads in MiXCR, one entry per CDR3 protein. The sample lists approximately 500,000 distinct CDR3 sequences; around 27% were seen once. Sequences were obtained from PBMCs. These receptors were taken from a human donor in good health (CMV status not recorded). Some clones in this sample may be carry-over from other donors' samples. Both conserved end residues are part of each CDR3.

TRBV19	TRBJ1-1	CASSPEGLNTEAFF
TRBV4-1	TRBJ2-5	CASSQVPASETQYF
TRBV19	TRBJ2-3	CASSMRGGSTDTQYF
TRBV11-2	TRBJ1-6	CASSLGVGLDSPLHF
TRBV2	TRBJ2-1	CASSRGLAGGGPYNEQFF
TRBV20-1	TRBJ2-1	CSAPDPSSASGRHEQFF
TRBV12-3/TRBV12-4	TRBJ2-2	CASRPQGGTGELFF
TRBV29-1	TRBJ1-4	CSVYPGQFGEKLFF
TRBV5-1	TRBJ2-1	CASSLTGGPYDEQFF
TRBV7-8	TRBJ1-1	CASSLQGGLDEAFF
TRBV3-1	TRBJ1-1	CASSQNRQGKPNTEAFF
TRBV12-3/TRBV12-4	TRBJ2-2	CASRAGYDTGELFF
TRBV6-6	TRBJ1-1	CASKRWDRDTEAFF
TRBV5-1	TRBJ2-5	CASKGLAGETQYF
TRBV20-1	TRBJ2-7	CSARGPAGGIYEQYF
TRBV20-1	TRBJ2-5	CSARDFWDNQETQYF
TRBV5-6	TRBJ2-1	CASSLMFYNEQFF
TRBV7-2	TRBJ2-1	CASSRDFIYNEQFF
TRBV6-8	TRBJ1-2	CASRSTGSDYGYTF
TRBV12-3/TRBV12-4	TRBJ1-2	CASSPTREGKGYTF
TRBV20-1	TRBJ1-2	CSARDPGQGGYGYTF
TRBV7-9	TRBJ2-5	CASSLVRPGETQYF
TRBV19	TRBJ2-4	CASSPPPRIRLAKNIQYF
TRBV2	TRBJ1-5	CASIRGSGRGEPQHF
TRBV25-1	TRBJ2-3	CASIRDWTTDTQYF
TRBV7-2	TRBJ2-7	CASSFDGLGYEQYF
TRBV4-1	TRBJ1-1	CASSQVSGSSTEAFF
TRBV29-1	TRBJ2-1	CSVRTSGRNEQFF
TRBV29-1	TRBJ2-7	CSVVGKTHEQYF
TRBV7-8	TRBJ1-1	CASSSTQNANTEAFF
TRBV11-2	TRBJ2-2	CASSWRGGTSTGELFF
TRBV19	TRBJ2-6	CASSAGLAGANSGANVLTF
TRBV19	TRBJ2-3	CASSIAADTQYF
TRBV18	TRBJ1-3	CASSPPGARAGNTIYF
TRBV5-1	TRBJ1-2	CASSLNTVGIGGYGYTF
TRBV7-2	TRBJ2-3	CASSPGQINTQYF
TRBV7-3	TRBJ2-1	CASSSPGLAGLGGEQFF
TRBV10-3	TRBJ2-5	CAISRDRGQETPGETQYF
TRBV2	TRBJ2-2	CASSESRGYTGELFF
TRBV19	TRBJ2-1	CASKVRRELGEQFF
TRBV7-2	TRBJ1-6	CASSLTVGHNSPLHF
TRBV7-9	TRBJ2-7	CASSFVSKGQGNEQYF
TRBV12-3/TRBV12-4	TRBJ2-5	CASSLSRGTQYF
TRBV12-5	TRBJ2-1	CASGLGGGRRHEQFF
TRBV7-9	TRBJ1-3	CASSLAKKGRPSGNTIYF